This entry lists 29 T cell receptor beta chains sequenced from one sample in a study of OX40 agonist ivuxolimab in advanced cancers. The library came from the immunoSEQ multiplex PCR assay. Sourced from immuneACCESS, this table was stored by TCRdb with only in-frame sequences that have V and J called. A share of the clones is absent; for the studies checked, an unresolved V gene accounts for under half, and the remainder has no known explanation. The sample has 9,000 to 13,000 clones on record, 70% to 80% of them singletons. Clones ranked in the top ten supply about 30% of the sample. Sample: CD4+ or CD8+ T cells sorted from blood, taken in a trial of the OX40 agonist ivuxolimab. These receptors were obtained from an adult with an advanced solid tumor such as melanoma, head and neck, liver or kidney cancer.

The J gene is TRBJ2-2, the V gene TRBV4-1; D gene unclear. V lost 2 bases to trimming and J lost 6 bases, with 4 bases between them. The germline V gene has CDR1 MGHRA and CDR2 YSYEKL. CDR3 length equals 12 residues. CDR3 sequence: CASSQLSGELFF. DNA for the CDR3: TGCGCCAGCAGCCAACTTTCCGGGGAGCTGTTTTTT.

The rearrangement joins TRBV5-4 to TRBJ2-7, with 8 bases fitting TRBD2. CDR3 length: 15 amino acids. Germline CDR1 and CDR2: SGHNT and YYREEE (reference sequence). The ends lost 2 bases at V and 6 bases at J; junction bases unmatched: 10. The CDR3 bases are TGTGCCAGCAGCTTTCCCGGGGGGGGCTACGGCGAGCAGTACTTC. Residues: CASSFPGGGYGEQYF.

The rearrangement uses TRBV8-2 and TRBJ2-6; the D call TRBD1 from the table was never checked on the DNA. TRBV8-2 is deemed a pseudogene. The CDR3 contains 16 residues. CDR3 sequence: CGNAHITQSRANVLTF. CDR3 sequence (DNA): TGTGGCAATGCCCATATAACACAAAGTCGGGCCAACGTCCTGACTTTC.

This chain uses TRBV6-4 with TRBJ1-1, with TRBD1 matching over 7 bases. Germline-derived CDR1 and CDR2 are MRHNA and SNTAGT. The J segment lost 4 bases and the V segment lost 4 bases, leaving 6 bases of the junction unmatched. CDR3 length: 14 amino acids. As DNA, the CDR3 is TGTGCCAGCAGTGTGGAGGGGGCATCCACTGAAGCTTTCTTT. It specifies CASSVEGASTEAFF.

The rearrangement links TRBV6-6 to TRBJ2-7, with 8 bases identical to TRBD1. The germline V gene has CDR1 MNHNY and CDR2 SVGAGI (reference sequence). The CDR3 consists of 16 residues. V was clipped by 0 bases and J by 3 bases; unmatched bases: 7. CDR3 in amino acids: CASSYSRTGIDYEQYF. CDR3 in DNA: TGTGCCAGCAGTTACTCCCGGACAGGGATTGACTACGAGCAGTACTTC.

The chain is built from TRBV27 and TRBJ1-1; D is undetermined. The germline V gene has CDR1 MNHEY and CDR2 SMNVEV (reference sequence). The CDR3 length is 18 residues. Trimming cost V 0 bases and J 3 bases, with 20 bases left between them. Here the CDR3 reads CASSLSPYLQPADTEAFF. In DNA, the CDR3 is TGTGCCAGCAGTTTATCCCCCTACCTGCAGCCAGCGGACACTGAAGCTTTCTTT.

This chain uses TRBV10-3 with TRBJ2-5; the D gene is possibly TRBD1 (5 bases). The CDR3 consists of 13 residues. Germline loops: CDR1 ENHRY, CDR2 SYGVKD. Trimming removed 6 bases at V and 2 bases at J, with 10 bases between. CDR3 nucleotide sequence: TGTGCCATCAGGGAGACAGAACAAGAGACCCAGTACTTC. Amino acid sequence: CAIRETEQETQYF.

This rearrangement joins TRBV14 to TRBJ1-2; 7 bases fit TRBD1. The V gene's germline CDR1 is SGHDN and CDR2 FVKESK. CDR3 length: 13 amino acids. With 4 bases clipped from V and 4 bases from J, the junction kept 3 bases outside the gene matches. The CDR3 loop is CASSPGQSYGYTF. In DNA, the CDR3 is TGTGCCAGCAGCCCGGGACAGAGCTATGGCTACACCTTC.

The chain links TRBV5-1 to TRBJ2-7; D may match TRBD1 or TRBD2 (5 bases each). The germline gives CDR1 SGHRS, CDR2 YFSETQ. V was shortened by 4 bases and J by 6 bases, with 14 bases between the two germline ends. The CDR3 contains 13 residues. The CDR3 reads CASSPLWGSEQYF. The CDR3 coding sequence is TGCGCCAGCAGCCCCCTCTGGGGGAGCGAGCAGTACTTC. The whole variable domain, remainder taken from reference TRBV5-1 and TRBJ2-7, is KAGVTQTPRYLIKTRGQQVTLSCSPISGHRSVSWYQQTPGQGLQFLFEYFSETQRNKGNFPGRFSGRQFSNSRSEMNVSTLELGDSALYLCASSPLWGSEQYFGPGTRLTVT.

The gene calls are TRBV28 and TRBJ1-5, with D uncertain. This CDR3 contains 14 residues. Germline-derived CDR1 and CDR2 are MDHEN and SYDVKM. Deletions cut 5 bases from V and 3 bases from J, with 11 bases between. The chain's CDR3 is CASSPWAPNQPQHF. As DNA, the CDR3 is TGTGCCAGCAGTCCATGGGCCCCCAATCAGCCCCAGCATTTT.

A single count supports this clone. The chain joins TRBV21-1 to TRBJ1-2. TRBV21-1 is deemed a pseudogene. This CDR3 spans 17 amino acids. CDR3 sequence reads: CASSKVETLPLTYGYTF. CDR3 nucleotide sequence: TGTGCCAGCAGCAAAGTTGAGACTCTCCCGCTGACCTATGGCTACACCTTC.

The chain recombines TRBV6-6 with TRBJ2-3; D may be TRBD1 (6 bases). The germline gives CDR1 MNHNY, CDR2 SVGAGI (reference sequence). The CDR3 loop spans 16 amino acids. With 6 bases removed from V and 0 bases from J, the gap between germline ends came to 16 bases. This chain's CDR3 is CASSPFDRTSTDTQYF. As DNA, the CDR3 is TGTGCCAGCAGCCCTTTCGACAGGACTAGCACAGATACGCAGTATTTT.

This chain links TRBV28 with TRBJ1-1; D not certain. The CDR3 length is 15 residues. Germline CDR1 and CDR2: MDHEN and SYDVKM. Trimming removed 3 bases from V and 0 bases from J, with 11 bases in between. CDR3 sequence: CASSLVGGLNTEAFF. CDR3 DNA sequence: TGTGCCAGCAGTTTGGTTGGCGGCTTGAACACTGAAGCTTTCTTT.

The table lists this clone with a few counts. The CDR3 region has the DNA TGTGCCAGCAGTGACTCCGGGGTACCCCCCGATGAGCAGTTCTTC. Protein sequence: CASSDSGVPPDEQFF. The V and J genes are TRBV6-1 and TRBJ2-1, with a possible D match to TRBD2 (5 bases). V lost 3 bases and J 8 bases, leaving 17 bases between the germline ends. CDR3 length: 15 residues. The germline V gene encodes CDR1 MNHNS and CDR2 SASEGT.

Relative to its sample, this clone is medium-sized. The rearrangement links TRBV6-4 to TRBJ1-1; D gene uncertain. The CDR3 contains 14 residues. Trimming shortened V by 0 bases and J by 5 bases, and 10 bases separated the two germline ends. Looked up from germline, CDR1 is MRHNA and CDR2 is SNTAGT. In DNA form, the CDR3 reads TGTGCCAGCAGTGACTCGAGTGAGGATACTGAAGCTTTCTTT. This encodes CASSDSSEDTEAFF.

The chain recombines TRBV7-9 with TRBJ1-4; 7 bases match TRBD1. The CDR3 loop spans 13 amino acids. CDR1 is SEHNR, CDR2 FQNEAQ, per germline (reference sequence). V lost 5 bases and J lost 7; bases outside the gene matches: 4. The CDR3 reads CASSPRQGEKLFF. CDR3 in DNA: TGTGCCAGCAGCCCCCGACAGGGTGAAAAACTGTTTTTT.

J is TRBJ2-7 and V is TRBV28; 8 nucleotides line up with TRBD1. CDR1 is MDHEN and CDR2 is SYDVKM in the germline V gene. The CDR3 runs 14 residues. The junction had 11 bases not matched to a gene; V was cut back by 6 bases and J by 7 bases. CDR3 protein: CASSETGAPPEQYF. CDR3 sequence (DNA): TGTGCCAGCAGCGAGACAGGGGCTCCTCCGGAGCAGTACTTC.

This clone ranks as medium-sized. The J gene is TRBJ2-1, the V gene TRBV29-1; 10 bases are shared with TRBD1. The V gene's germline CDR1 is SQVTM and CDR2 ANQGSEA. This CDR3 region has 15 residues. V lost 0 bases, J lost 9 bases, and 8 bases stayed unmatched. CDR3 nucleotide sequence: TGCAGCGTTGAAGAAGGAGACAGGGGGCTAACTGAGCAGTTCTTC. Translation: CSVEEGDRGLTEQFF.

The chain carries TRBV19 and TRBJ2-7; possibly TRBD1 or TRBD2 for D (6 bases each). Trimming cost V 6 bases and J 3 bases, with 12 bases left between them. The CDR3 length is 13 residues. Germline values: CDR1 LNHDA, CDR2 SQIVND (reference sequence). DNA of the CDR3: TGTGCCAGTAGCCTGGGGGGCCGCTACGAGCAGTACTTC. Its protein is CASSLGGRYEQYF. The whole variable domain, filled in from reference TRBV19 and TRBJ2-7, reads DGGITQSPKYLFRKEGQNVTLSCEQNLNHDAMYWYRQDPGQGLRLIYYSQIVNDFQKGDIAEGYSVSREKKESFPLTVTSAQKNPTAFYLCASSLGGRYEQYFGPGTRLTVT.

The J gene is TRBJ2-3, the V gene TRBV9; maybe TRBD2 (5 bases). The CDR3 covers 16 residues. Germline assignment: CDR1 SGDLS and CDR2 YYNGEE. Trimming took off 0 bases at V and 3 bases at J, with 14 bases between the two ends. Written as DNA, the CDR3 is TGTGCCAGCAGCGTAGCTGGCGGGCACGCTACAGATACGCAGTATTTT. Translated: CASSVAGGHATDTQYF.

This chain links TRBV7-9 with TRBJ2-5; either TRBD1 or TRBD2 may fit D (6 bases each). From germline, CDR1 is SEHNR and CDR2 FQNEAQ (reference sequence). This CDR3 contains 16 residues. V was cut by 7 bases and J by 3 bases, with 21 bases left in between. The CDR3 loop is CASTAPWGAGEETQYF. CDR3 DNA: TGTGCCAGCACCGCCCCGTGGGGGGCCGGTGAAGAGACCCAGTACTTC.

This clone has just one count. CDR3 region: CAGGYPNTGELFF. The DNA for the CDR3 is TGTGCCGGGGGCTACCCAAACACCGGGGAGCTGTTTTTT. The gene calls are TRBV27 and TRBJ2-2, with D perhaps TRBD1 (6 bases). CDR1 and CDR2 from the germline V gene are MNHEY and SMNVEV (reference sequence). The CDR3 sequence is 13 residues long. V was clipped by 11 bases and J by 2 bases, with 12 bases between them.

The rearrangement joins TRBV6-5 to TRBJ2-2; 10 nucleotides align to TRBD1. The CDR3 has 14 residues. V gave up 2 bases and J gave up 6 bases; unmatched junction bases: 0. Germline CDR1 reads MNHEY; CDR2 reads SVGAGI. CDR3 region: CASSYGQGAGELFF. In nucleotides, the CDR3 is TGTGCCAGCAGTTACGGACAGGGGGCCGGGGAGCTGTTTTTT.

V gene TRBV5-5 combines with J gene TRBJ1-6; weak D call: TRBD1 (5 bases). Per germline, CDR1 SGHKS and CDR2 YYEKEE (reference sequence). CDR3 length: 14 amino acids. The germline V and J ends were trimmed by 2 bases and 6 bases, with 9 bases remaining between them. In DNA, the CDR3 is TGTGCCAGCAGCTTTCAGGGATCTAATTCACCCCTCCACTTT. Encoded protein: CASSFQGSNSPLHF.

V gene TRBV7-3 combines with J gene TRBJ2-1; 8 nucleotides line up with TRBD2. From germline, CDR1 is SGHTA and CDR2 FQGTGA. V was pared by 0 bases and J by 0 bases, with 7 bases of the junction left unmatched. The CDR3 has 18 amino acids. CDR3 coding DNA: TGTGCCAGCAGCTTAACGAGCTACCGGGAGGGCTCCTACAATGAGCAGTTCTTC. Translated: CASSLTSYREGSYNEQFF.

A few counts support this clone. The chain is built from TRBV6-5 and TRBJ1-1; 8 bases map to TRBD1. V lost 2 bases and J lost 5; bases outside the gene matches: 10. The germline CDR1 and CDR2 sequences are MNHEY and SVGAGI. CDR3 length: 16 amino acids. The CDR3 sequence: CASSYGPTGGNTEAFF. For the CDR3, the DNA is TGTGCCAGCAGTTACGGACCCACAGGGGGGAATACTGAAGCTTTCTTT.

The rearrangement joins TRBV27 to TRBJ1-2, with TRBD1 matching 9 bases. The CDR3 is made up of 15 amino acids. Looked up from germline, CDR1 is MNHEY and CDR2 is SMNVEV (reference sequence). After removal of 5 bases from V and 5 bases from J, the junction contained 9 bases not matched to a gene. The DNA for the CDR3 is TGTGCCAGCAGTCCAAGGACAGGGGTATCTTATGGCTACACCTTC. This sequence encodes CASSPRTGVSYGYTF.

The rearrangement uses TRBV14 and TRBJ2-1; 7 bases map to TRBD2. Germline V CDR1 and CDR2: SGHDN, FVKESK. J was trimmed by 2 bases and V by 1 base; bases with no gene match: 5. The CDR3 runs to 16 residues. CDR3 residues: CASSQGGGRAYNEQFF. CDR3 coding DNA: TGTGCCAGCAGCCAAGGAGGCGGGAGAGCCTACAATGAGCAGTTCTTC.

The chain recombines TRBV29-1 with TRBJ1-2; D call uncertain. The CDR3 is 14 residues long. Germline CDR1 reads SQVTM; CDR2 reads ANQGSEA. Trimming pared 3 bases from V and 6 bases from J, leaving 17 bases between. DNA of the CDR3: TGCAGCGTTGATCTCTCTCTAGGCATCGATGGCTACACCTTC. Translating gives CSVDLSLGIDGYTF.